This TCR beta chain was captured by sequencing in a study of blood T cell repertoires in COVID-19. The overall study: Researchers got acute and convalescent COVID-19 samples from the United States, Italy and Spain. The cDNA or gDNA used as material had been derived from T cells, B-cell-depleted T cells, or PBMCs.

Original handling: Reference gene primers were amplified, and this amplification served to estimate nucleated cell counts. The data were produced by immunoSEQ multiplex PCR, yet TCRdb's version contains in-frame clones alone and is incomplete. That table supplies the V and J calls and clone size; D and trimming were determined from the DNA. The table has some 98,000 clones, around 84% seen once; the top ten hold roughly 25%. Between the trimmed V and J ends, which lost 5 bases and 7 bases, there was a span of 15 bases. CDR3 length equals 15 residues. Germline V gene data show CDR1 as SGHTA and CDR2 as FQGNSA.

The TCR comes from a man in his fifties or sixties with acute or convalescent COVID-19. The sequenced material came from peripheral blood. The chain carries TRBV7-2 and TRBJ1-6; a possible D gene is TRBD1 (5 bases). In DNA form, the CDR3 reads TGTGCCAGCAGCCTTGCCGGGACTCCGAATTCACCCCTCCACTTT. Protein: CASSLAGTPNSPLHF.